This TCR beta chain was sequenced during a study of shared clonotypes between healthy human individuals. TCRdb's table, derived via immunoSEQ multiplex PCR, lists solely in-frame clones and lacks some. The repertoire has about 1 million clones, under 80% of them found once; the top ten carry approximately 1.5%. V lost 5 bases to trimming and J lost 5 bases, with 9 bases between them. In germline, CDR1 is MDHEN, CDR2 SYDVKM. The CDR3 sequence is 12 residues long. As to this clone: The sample contains more than one DNA sequence encoding this CDR3.

The rearrangement uses TRBV28 and TRBJ1-2; D ambiguous. The source material was memory CD4+ T cells sorted from blood. As for subset: CD45RA-negative fraction. The TCR was taken from a man in his late teens or twenties in good health. The CDR3 loop is CASSGGRYGYTF. CDR3 nucleotides: TGTGCCAGCAGTGGAGGACGGTATGGCTACACCTTC.